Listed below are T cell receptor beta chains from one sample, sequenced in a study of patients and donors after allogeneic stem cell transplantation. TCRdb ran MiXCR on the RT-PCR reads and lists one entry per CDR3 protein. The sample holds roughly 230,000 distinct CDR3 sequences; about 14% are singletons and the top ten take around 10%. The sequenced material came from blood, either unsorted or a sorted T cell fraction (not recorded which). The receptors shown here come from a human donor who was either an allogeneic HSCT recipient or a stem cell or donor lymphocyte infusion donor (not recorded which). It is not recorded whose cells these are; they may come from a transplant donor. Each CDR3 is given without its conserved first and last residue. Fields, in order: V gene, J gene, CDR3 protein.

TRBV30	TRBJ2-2	AWTPLPGELF
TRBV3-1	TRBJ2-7	ASSQASYEQY
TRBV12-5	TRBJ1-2	ASGLTRGFNYGYT
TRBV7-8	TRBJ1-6	ASSLEGQGSSYNSPLH
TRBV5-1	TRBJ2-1	ASSRSQGSSYNEQF
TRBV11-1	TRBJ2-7	ASSMEGQGVDEQY
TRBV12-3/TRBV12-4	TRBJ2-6	ASSFGGSGANVLT
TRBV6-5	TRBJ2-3	ASSYSAGTLDTQY
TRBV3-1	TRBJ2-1	ASSHPPDYNEQF
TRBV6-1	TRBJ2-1	ASSAIGTGMGLSNEQF
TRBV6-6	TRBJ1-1	ASTVNTEAF
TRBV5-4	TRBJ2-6	ASSFNRGLAGGPGANVLT
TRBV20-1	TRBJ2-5	SAPTSGQETQY
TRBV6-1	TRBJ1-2	ASSVAGAYGYT
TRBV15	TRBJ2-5	ATSRDSSTQETQY
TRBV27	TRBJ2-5	ASSPRWTGGRRETQY
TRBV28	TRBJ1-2	ASGTGLGYT
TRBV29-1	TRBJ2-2	SVPTAEGDTGELF
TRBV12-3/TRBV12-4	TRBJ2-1	ASNDPRRGGRANEQF
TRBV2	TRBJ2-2	ASSLGSGELF
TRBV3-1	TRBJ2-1	ASSQGPGAYNEQF
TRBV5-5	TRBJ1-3	ASSSGQASGNTIY
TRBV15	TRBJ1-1	ATSRSAWDSQNTEAF
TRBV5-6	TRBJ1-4	ASSFSGAWDEKLF
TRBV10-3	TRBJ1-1	AISESTGVGTEAF
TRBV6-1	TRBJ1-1	ASSGNRQREAF
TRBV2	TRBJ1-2	ASSEGQGIGYT
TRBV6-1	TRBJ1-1	ASIQRQTGAYKNTEAF
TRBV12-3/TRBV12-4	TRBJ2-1	ASSFRTSGNTEQF
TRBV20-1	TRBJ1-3	SARDLAGSGNTIY
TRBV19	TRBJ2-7	ASSIGQDRTHEQY
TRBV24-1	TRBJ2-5	ATSDSPGLAGEY
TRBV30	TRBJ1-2	ACPRGGYGYT
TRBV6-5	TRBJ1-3	ASSYKGLTGNTIY
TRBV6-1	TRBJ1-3	ASSHRFSGNTIY
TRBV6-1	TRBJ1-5	ASSADRGGQPQH
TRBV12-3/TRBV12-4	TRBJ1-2	ASSPTGGIFYGYT
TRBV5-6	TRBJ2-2	ASSLVRDRDTGELF
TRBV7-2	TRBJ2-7	ASSLGGLVLYEQY
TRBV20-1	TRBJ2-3	SASGALVGTDTQY